This TCR beta chain was captured in a study of pediatric ulcerative colitis. The rectum was sampled with one to two pinch biopsies at colonoscopy. This CDR3 spans 15 amino acids. Germline CDR1 reads MNHNS; CDR2 reads SASEGT. Trimming pared 6 bases from V and 0 bases from J, leaving 11 bases between. This was a survey-level run. Method: immunoSEQ multiplex PCR; TCRdb's copy keeps in-frame clones and lacks some. Of approximately 15,000 clones listed, less than 80% are singletons. Sequenced sample: gut tissue. This rearrangement joins TRBV6-1 to TRBJ2-2; tentatively, D is TRBD1 (6 bases). This sequence was found in a girl between 5 and 17 years old with moderate ulcerative colitis. As DNA, the CDR3 is TGTGCCAGCAGAGGACAGCCAACGAACACCGGGGAGCTGTTTTTT. Translated, it gives CASRGQPTNTGELFF.